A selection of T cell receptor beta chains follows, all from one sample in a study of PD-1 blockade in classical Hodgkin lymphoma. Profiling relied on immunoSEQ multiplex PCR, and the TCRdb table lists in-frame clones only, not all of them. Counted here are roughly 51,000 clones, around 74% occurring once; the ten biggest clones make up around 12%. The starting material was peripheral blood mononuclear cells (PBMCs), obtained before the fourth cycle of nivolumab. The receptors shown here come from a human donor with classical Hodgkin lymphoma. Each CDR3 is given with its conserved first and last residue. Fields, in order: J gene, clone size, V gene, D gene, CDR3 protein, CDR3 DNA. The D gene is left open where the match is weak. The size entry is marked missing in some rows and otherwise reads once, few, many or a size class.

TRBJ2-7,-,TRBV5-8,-,CASSRRGGQGFYEQYF,TGTGCCAGCAGCCGGAGGGGGGGGCAGGGTTTCTACGAGCAGTACTTC
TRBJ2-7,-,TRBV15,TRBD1,CATSRDRGYEQYF,TGTGCCACCAGCCGGGACAGGGGTTACGAGCAGTACTTC
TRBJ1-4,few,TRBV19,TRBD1,CASSMTGRNEKLFF,TGTGCCAGTAGTATGACAGGGAGGAATGAAAAACTGTTTTTT
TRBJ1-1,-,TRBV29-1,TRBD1,CSVGQVEAFF,TGCAGCGTGGGACAGGTTGAAGCTTTCTTT
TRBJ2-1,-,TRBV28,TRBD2,CASSLSRASGRREQFF,TGTGCCAGCAGTTTATCCAGGGCTAGCGGGAGGAGGGAGCAGTTCTTC
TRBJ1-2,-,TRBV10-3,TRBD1,CAISPSTGRVNYGYTF,TGTGCCATCAGCCCATCGACAGGGCGAGTTAACTATGGCTACACCTTC
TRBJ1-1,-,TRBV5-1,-,CASSLVQGGTEAFF,TGCGCCAGCAGCTTGGTCCAGGGCGGCACTGAAGCTTTCTTT
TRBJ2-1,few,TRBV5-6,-,CASSFDYNEQFF,TGTGCCAGCAGCTTCGACTACAATGAGCAGTTCTTC
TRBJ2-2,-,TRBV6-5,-,CASRDRFGGTGELFF,TGTGCCAGCAGGGACCGGTTTGGGGGAACCGGGGAGCTGTTTTTT
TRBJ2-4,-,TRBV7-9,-,CASSLAGGNIQYF,TGTGCCAGCAGCCTCGCAGGCGGAAACATTCAGTACTTC
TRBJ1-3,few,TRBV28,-,CASSTQTFSGNTIYF,TGTGCCAGCAGTACACAGACCTTCTCTGGAAACACCATATATTTT
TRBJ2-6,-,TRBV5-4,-,CASTPTGPNSGANVLTF,TGTGCCAGCACCCCTACCGGGCCAAACTCTGGGGCCAACGTCCTGACTTTC
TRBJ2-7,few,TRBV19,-,CASSTGRDTYEQYF,TGTGCCAGTAGTACGGGACGGGATACCTACGAGCAGTACTTC
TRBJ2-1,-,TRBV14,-,CASSQRVTFPYSYNEQFF,TGTGCCAGCAGCCAAAGGGTGACTTTCCCTTACTCCTACAATGAGCAGTTCTTC
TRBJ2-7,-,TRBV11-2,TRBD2,CASSSGRTSTHGRNF,TGTGCCAGCAGCTCTGGGAGGACTAGCACACACGGGAGGAACTTC
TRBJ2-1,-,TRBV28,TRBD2,CASFKGAGGPYNEQFF,TGTGCCAGCTTCAAGGGGGCGGGAGGGCCCTACAATGAGCAGTTCTTC
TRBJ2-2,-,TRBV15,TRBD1,CATVTGTGLTGELFF,TGTGCCACCGTGACCGGGACAGGGTTAACCGGGGAGCTGTTTTTT
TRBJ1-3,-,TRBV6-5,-,CASSGLGKSGNTIYF,TGTGCCAGCAGCGGATTAGGGAAATCTGGAAACACCATATATTTT
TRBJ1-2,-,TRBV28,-,CASRSGRMNYGYTF,TGTGCCAGCAGGTCGGGACGGATGAACTATGGCTACACCTTC
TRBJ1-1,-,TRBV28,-,CASSHASTLNTEAFF,TGTGCCAGCAGCCATGCCTCGACATTGAACACTGAAGCTTTCTTT
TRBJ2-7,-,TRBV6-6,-,CASTSTMGYEQYF,TGTGCCAGCACCTCTACGATGGGGTACGAGCAGTACTTC
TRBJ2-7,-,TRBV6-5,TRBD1,CASTRQGSSYEQYF,TGTGCCAGCACAAGACAGGGGAGCTCCTACGAGCAGTACTTC
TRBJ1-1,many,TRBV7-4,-,CASFKRQPEAFF,TGTGCCAGCTTTAAACGACAGCCTGAAGCTTTCTTT
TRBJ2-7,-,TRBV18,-,CASSPPTDKYEQYF,TGTGCCAGCTCACCACCTACGGATAAATACGAGCAGTACTTC